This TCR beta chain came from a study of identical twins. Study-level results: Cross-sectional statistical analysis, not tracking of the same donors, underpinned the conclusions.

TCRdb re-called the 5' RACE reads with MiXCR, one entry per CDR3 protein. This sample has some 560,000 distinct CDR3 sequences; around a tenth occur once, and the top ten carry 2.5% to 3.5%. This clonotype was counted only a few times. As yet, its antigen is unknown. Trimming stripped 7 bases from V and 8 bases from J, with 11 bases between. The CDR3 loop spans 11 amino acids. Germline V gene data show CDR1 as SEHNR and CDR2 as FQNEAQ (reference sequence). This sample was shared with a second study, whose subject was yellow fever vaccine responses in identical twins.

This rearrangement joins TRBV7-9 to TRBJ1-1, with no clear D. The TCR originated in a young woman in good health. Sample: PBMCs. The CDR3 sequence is CASNLGPEAFF. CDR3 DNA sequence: TGTGCCAGCAATCTCGGACCCGAAGCTTTCTTT.